Listed here are 23 T cell receptor beta chains from one sample, sequenced in a study of cytomegalovirus exposure and HLA in healthy donors. Measured with immunoSEQ multiplex PCR; TCRdb has only the in-frame clones, and not every one. The top ten hold over 0.75% of the sample, which has about 400,000 clones, about nine tenths seen once. What was sequenced was PBMCs. These TCRs come from a woman aged 18-30 years in good health and CMV-seronegative.

The table lists this clone with a count of one. The chain is built from TRBV28 and TRBJ1-1, with 7 bases matching TRBD1. V lost 5 bases to trimming and J lost 4 bases; unmatched junction nucleotides: 13. The CDR3 has 16 amino acids. Germline V CDR1 and CDR2: MDHEN, SYDVKM. The CDR3 is CASSTSGRGGGTEAFF. CDR3 sequence (DNA): TGTGCCAGCAGTACCAGTGGCCGAGGGGGCGGCACTGAAGCTTTCTTT.

This clone was seen a handful of times. The V call is TRBV4-2, the J call TRBJ2-7; 7 bases align to TRBD1. Germline values: CDR1 LGHNA, CDR2 YNFKEQ. This CDR3 contains 15 residues. Trimming cost V 4 bases and J 8 bases; bases outside gene matches: 14. The CDR3 spells CASSRGQAEGGQQYF. CDR3 nucleotide sequence: TGTGCCAGCAGCCGAGGGCAGGCGGAAGGGGGCCAGCAGTACTTC.

The rearrangement joins TRBV19 to TRBJ2-7; D perhaps matches TRBD2 (5 bases). V lost 5 bases, J lost 4 bases, and 12 bases lay in between. The CDR3 runs to 13 residues. The germline gives CDR1 LNHDA, CDR2 SQIVND (reference sequence). Here the CDR3 DNA reads TGTGCCAGTAGTTCTAGCTTCACATACGAGCAGTACTTC. Its translation is CASSSSFTYEQYF.

The chain couples TRBV9 to TRBJ1-1, with 10 bases fitting TRBD1. V lost 3 bases and J lost 8; bases outside the gene matches: 4. The CDR3 totals 13 residues. Germline CDR1 and CDR2: SGDLS and YYNGEE. CDR3 coding DNA: TGTGCCAGCAGCGGCGGGACAGGGGAAGAAGCTTTCTTT. Protein: CASSGGTGEEAFF.

The V and J genes are TRBV5-1 and TRBJ2-1; D may be TRBD1 (5 bases). The germline CDR1 and CDR2 sequences are SGHRS and YFSETQ. V lost 3 bases, J lost 0 bases, and 10 bases lay in between. The CDR3 loop spans 15 amino acids. The CDR3: CASSSGHNSYNEQFF. The DNA for the CDR3 is TGCGCCAGCAGCTCCGGACATAACTCCTACAATGAGCAGTTCTTC.

The chain carries TRBV7-7 and TRBJ2-3; 7 nucleotides align to TRBD2. Trimming cost V 3 bases and J 0 bases; bases outside gene matches: 9. Per germline, CDR1 SSHAT and CDR2 FNYEAQ (reference sequence). This CDR3 is 17 amino acids long. The CDR3 reads CASSFLMASGSTDTQYF. The DNA for the CDR3 is TGTGCCAGCAGCTTCTTAATGGCTAGCGGTAGCACAGATACGCAGTATTTT.

This rearrangement joins TRBV7-9 to TRBJ1-1; 8 nucleotides line up with TRBD1. The V segment lost 1 base and the J segment 10 bases; nucleotides outside the gene matches: 8. The CDR3 covers 14 residues. Germline CDR1 is SEHNR and CDR2 is FQNEAQ (reference sequence). CDR3 residues: CASSLDRDRPRAFF. In DNA, the CDR3 is TGTGCCAGCAGCTTAGACCGGGACAGGCCCAGAGCTTTCTTT.

This clone was picked up a small number of times. V is TRBV28 and J is TRBJ1-1, with D possibly TRBD1 on 6 matching bases. With 5 bases removed from V and 5 bases from J, the gap between germline ends came to 15 bases. CDR3 length equals 14 residues. Per the germline V gene, CDR1 is MDHEN and CDR2 is SYDVKM. Here the CDR3 DNA reads TGTGCCAGCAGTGTCACAGGGTCAGGGACTGAAGCTTTCTTT. Amino acids: CASSVTGSGTEAFF.

The chain's CDR3 is CASSFGDTDIRDTQYF. The CDR3 DNA reads as TGCGCCAGCAGCTTCGGGGACACGGATATACGTGATACGCAGTATTTT. This chain links TRBV5-1 with TRBJ2-3; D is perhaps TRBD1 (6 bases). Between the trimmed V and J ends, which lost 2 bases and 6 bases, there was a span of 19 bases. Germline loops: CDR1 SGHRS, CDR2 YFSETQ. This CDR3 has 16 residues.

The chain links TRBV5-1 to TRBJ2-2; no clear D. Germline V gene sequence: CDR1 SGHRS, CDR2 YFSETQ. The CDR3 is 13 residues long. V shed 3 bases and J shed 3 bases, with 6 bases lying between them. CDR3 loop: CASSSTDTGELFF. DNA of the CDR3: TGCGCCAGCAGCTCTACAGACACCGGGGAGCTGTTTTTT.

The chain recombines TRBV7-3 with TRBJ2-3; the match to TRBD1 covers 7 bases. The V segment lost 2 bases and the J segment 6 bases; nucleotides outside the gene matches: 8. CDR1 is SGHTA and CDR2 is FQGTGA in the germline V gene. This CDR3 has 15 residues. In DNA, the CDR3 is TGTGCCAGCAGCTTAGGGGACAGTATATTTGATACGCAGTATTTT. This gives the protein CASSLGDSIFDTQYF.

The rearrangement links TRBV6-5 to TRBJ2-5, with D possibly matching TRBD2 (5 bases). Trimming left V 6 bases short and J 3 bases short, with 14 bases between. The length of the CDR3 is 14 residues. Germline CDR1 and CDR2: MNHEY and SVGAGI. The CDR3, as DNA: TGTGCCAGCAGCGAACTAGATCCCAAAGAGACCCAGTACTTC. It translates to CASSELDPKETQYF.

The chain carries TRBV6-1 and TRBJ1-2; 10 bases agree with TRBD1. V was clipped by 5 bases and J by 3 bases; unmatched bases: 6. From germline, CDR1 is MNHNS and CDR2 SASEGT. CDR3 length equals 15 residues. The CDR3 region is CASSSDGTGDYGYTF. The DNA of the CDR3 is TGTGCCAGCAGTTCGGACGGGACAGGGGACTATGGCTACACCTTC.

This clone was seen only once. The chain carries TRBV28 and TRBJ2-3, with a tentative D call TRBD2 (5 bases). This CDR3 has 15 residues. Germline V CDR1 and CDR2: MDHEN, SYDVKM. V dropped 4 bases and J dropped 2 bases, with 13 bases sitting between them. CDR3 bases: TGTGCCAGCAGTTCATCCCGGGATATCACAGATACGCAGTATTTT. It specifies CASSSSRDITDTQYF.

The CDR3 DNA is TGTGCCAGCAGTTTGACTAGCGGGAGTGGTACCGGGGAGCTGTTTTTT. As protein: CASSLTSGSGTGELFF. The chain joins TRBV6-6 to TRBJ2-2; 12 nucleotides match TRBD2. Germline CDR1 MNHNY, CDR2 SVGAGI (reference sequence). The CDR3 runs to 16 residues. V was pared by 4 bases and J by 5 bases, with 5 bases of the junction left unmatched.

This sequence joins TRBV6-1 and TRBJ2-6; a weak D match, TRBD1 (5 bases). This CDR3 has 18 amino acids. With 4 bases removed from V and 0 bases from J, the gap between germline ends came to 16 bases. Germline assignment: CDR1 MNHNS and CDR2 SASEGT. The CDR3 DNA is TGTGCCAGCAGTGCAGATGGCAGGGCATCCTCTGGGGCCAACGTCCTGACTTTC. This encodes CASSADGRASSGANVLTF.

The rearrangement joins TRBV4-1 to TRBJ2-7, with a tentative D call TRBD1 (5 bases). Between the trimmed V and J ends, which lost 4 bases and 0 bases, there was a span of 19 bases. Germline lookup yields CDR1 MGHRA and CDR2 YSYEKL. The CDR3 has 17 amino acids. The chain's CDR3 is CASSLKIGQYTSYEQYF. DNA for the CDR3: TGCGCCAGCAGCCTAAAGATCGGACAATATACCTCCTACGAGCAGTACTTC.

The chain combines TRBV9 with TRBJ2-7, with 12 nucleotides matching TRBD2. CDR1 is SGDLS and CDR2 is YYNGEE in the germline V gene. This CDR3 has 17 amino acids. Trimming took 3 bases from V and 0 from J; bases not matched to a gene: 7. CDR3 sequence reads: CASSAALGLAGSYEQYF. The CDR3 region has the DNA TGTGCCAGCAGCGCCGCACTGGGACTAGCGGGCTCCTACGAGCAGTACTTC. Looking up the rest from reference TRBV9 and TRBJ2-7 gives the full variable domain: DSGVTQTPKHLITATGQRVTLRCSPRSGDLSVYWYQQSLDQGLQFLIQYYNGEERAKGNILERFSAQQFPDLHSELNLSSLELGDSALYFCASSAALGLAGSYEQYFGPGTRLTVT.

This clone was counted a few times. This sequence joins TRBV6-6 and TRBJ2-7; D is possibly TRBD2 (5 bases). The CDR3 is made up of 13 amino acids. V lost 2 bases and J lost 6, with 11 bases in between. The V gene's germline CDR1 is MNHNY and CDR2 SVGAGI (reference sequence). The CDR3 nucleotides read TGTGCCAGCAGTTACGCCGCTAGCCCCGAGCAGTACTTC. This gives the protein CASSYAASPEQYF.

The gene calls are TRBV28 and TRBJ1-4; TRBD1 matches 9 bases. This CDR3 has 16 amino acids. Germline V gene sequence: CDR1 MDHEN, CDR2 SYDVKM. The ends lost 6 bases at V and 4 bases at J; junction bases unmatched: 9. CDR3: CASRPGQGLGNEKLFF. The CDR3 DNA sequence: TGTGCCAGCAGGCCGGGACAGGGCTTGGGTAATGAAAAACTGTTTTTT.

This clone was counted a single time. The V and J genes are TRBV9 and TRBJ1-6; TRBD1 might be the D (6 bases). This CDR3 is built from 15 residues. Looked up from germline, CDR1 is SGDLS and CDR2 is YYNGEE. V was shortened by 0 bases and J by 13 bases, with 17 bases between the two germline ends. CDR3 sequence reads: CASSVGQAPGRPLHF. The CDR3 bases are TGTGCCAGCAGCGTAGGACAGGCGCCCGGGAGGCCCCTCCACTTT.

The chain joins TRBV29-1 to TRBJ2-7; weak D call: TRBD1 (6 bases). Germline CDR1 reads SQVTM; CDR2 reads ANQGSEA. This CDR3 comprises 16 residues. The V end was cut by 5 bases, the J end by 0 bases, with 20 bases between. The CDR3 nucleotides read TGCAGCGTTTCCGGTGTACAGGGCTTGAGCTCCTACGAGCAGTACTTC. Its protein is CSVSGVQGLSSYEQYF.

The genes are TRBV28 and TRBJ1-5; D remains unclear. Germline-derived CDR1 and CDR2 are MDHEN and SYDVKM. CDR3 size: 14 residues. Trimming stripped 6 bases from V and 6 bases from J, with 15 bases between. CDR3: CASSPQVAGQPQHF. The CDR3 DNA reads as TGTGCCAGCAGCCCGCAGGTCGCAGGTCAGCCCCAGCATTTT.